The 10 T cell receptor beta chains in this list originate from one sample, sequenced in a study of T cell changes during pregnancy in multiple sclerosis. Generated by immunoSEQ multiplex PCR, the TCRdb table keeps only in-frame clones and is missing some. The profile shows tens of thousands of clones, more than 75% of them singletons. Material: peripheral blood, obtained in the third trimester of pregnancy. These receptor sequences come from a female donor in good health, enrolled as a control in a pregnancy study.

The V and J genes are TRBV14 and TRBJ2-7, with TRBD2 identical over 12 bases. Germline V lookup: CDR1 SGHDN, CDR2 FVKESK. Losses at the gene ends were 1 base for V and 0 bases for J; bases not matched to a gene: 10. The CDR3 sequence is 19 residues long. The CDR3 loop is CASSQVLGLAGGSSYEQYF. The CDR3 DNA is TGTGCCAGCAGCCAAGTGCTGGGACTAGCGGGTGGAAGCTCCTACGAGCAGTACTTC.

The rearrangement joins TRBV9 to TRBJ1-1; 7 positions agree with TRBD1. CDR3 length: 17 residues. After removal of 0 bases from V and 0 bases from J, the junction contained 8 bases not matched to a gene. The germline gives CDR1 SGDLS, CDR2 YYNGEE. The CDR3 nucleotides are TGTGCCAGCAGCGTAGTCAAGTGGGGACAGATGAACACTGAAGCTTTCTTT. Translating gives CASSVVKWGQMNTEAFF.

The chain couples TRBV9 to TRBJ2-7; TRBD2 matches 10 bases. CDR1 and CDR2 (germline): SGDLS, YYNGEE. The length of the CDR3 is 15 residues. The junction had 3 bases not matched to a gene; V was cut back by 2 bases and J by 1 base. CDR3 region: CASSVGLADSYEQYF. CDR3 DNA: TGTGCCAGCAGCGTCGGACTAGCGGATTCCTACGAGCAGTACTTC. The full variable domain, rest sourced from reference TRBV9 and TRBJ2-7, is DSGVTQTPKHLITATGQRVTLRCSPRSGDLSVYWYQQSLDQGLQFLIQYYNGEERAKGNILERFSAQQFPDLHSELNLSSLELGDSALYFCASSVGLADSYEQYFGPGTRLTVT.

CDR3 coding DNA: TGTGCCAGCAGCTTGGCCCCAGACAGGGACGGCGAAAAACTGTTTTTT. Amino acid sequence: CASSLAPDRDGEKLFF. The genes are TRBV5-4 and TRBJ1-4; TRBD1 matches 7 bases. The germline V gene has CDR1 SGHNT and CDR2 YYREEE (reference sequence). After removal of 0 bases from V and 8 bases from J, the junction contained 10 bases not matched to a gene. The CDR3 runs to 16 residues. Filled out from reference TRBV5-4 and TRBJ1-4, the complete variable domain reads ETGVTQSPTHLIKTRGQQVTLRCSSQSGHNTVSWYQQALGQGPQFIFQYYREEENGRGNFPPRFSGLQFPNYSSELNVNALELDDSALYLCASSLAPDRDGEKLFFGSGTQLSVL.

This chain links TRBV4-2 with TRBJ2-7, with 7 positions matching TRBD2. Germline V lookup: CDR1 LGHNA, CDR2 YNFKEQ. This CDR3 has 17 residues. The trim removed 0 bases at V and 1 base at J, leaving 9 bases unmatched. The CDR3: CASSQDFFSGQSYEQYF. The CDR3 nucleotides are TGTGCCAGCAGCCAAGATTTTTTTAGCGGGCAGTCCTACGAGCAGTACTTC.

The rearrangement links TRBV5-1 to TRBJ2-3; D is perhaps TRBD2 (5 bases). This CDR3 is 15 amino acids long. CDR1 and CDR2 (germline): SGHRS, YFSETQ. V lost 0 bases to trimming and J lost 2 bases, with 10 bases between them. As DNA, the CDR3 is TGCGCCAGCAGCTTGGGGCTAGCCTTCACAGATACGCAGTATTTT. It encodes CASSLGLAFTDTQYF.

The chain combines TRBV6-4 with TRBJ1-1, with 9 bases fitting TRBD1. Trimming took 0 bases from V and 4 from J; bases not matched to a gene: 6. Germline assignment: CDR1 MRHNA and CDR2 SNTAGT. This CDR3 contains 16 residues. CDR3 bases: TGTGCCAGCAGTGACTCCTCCGACAGGGGGTCCACTGAAGCTTTCTTT. Amino acids: CASSDSSDRGSTEAFF.

V and J are TRBV7-9 and TRBJ2-7; 10 nucleotides agree with TRBD1. This CDR3 contains 15 residues. After removal of 4 bases from V and 4 bases from J, the junction contained 7 bases not matched to a gene. CDR1 and CDR2 (germline): SEHNR, FQNEAQ (reference sequence). DNA of the CDR3: TGTGCCAGCAGCTCACTCACGGGACAGGGGTACGAGCAGTACTTC. As protein: CASSSLTGQGYEQYF.

This clone ranks as medium-sized. The chain links TRBV29-1 to TRBJ1-1; D is perhaps TRBD1 (5 bases). CDR3 length: 13 residues. CDR1 is SQVTM, CDR2 ANQGSEA, per germline. Trimming pared 7 bases from V and 2 bases from J, leaving 14 bases between. The CDR3 spells CSGGLSGNTEAFF. CDR3 bases: TGCAGCGGGGGACTTTCGGGAAACACTGAAGCTTTCTTT.

The chain recombines TRBV10-2 with TRBJ1-1; D might be TRBD1 (6 bases). CDR3 length: 11 residues. Trimming removed 8 bases from V and 5 bases from J, with 9 bases in between. Germline CDR1 reads WSHSY; CDR2 reads SAAADI. The CDR3 DNA reads TGCGCCAGCTTACAGGGTACTGAAGCTTTCTTT. Encoded protein: CASLQGTEAFF.